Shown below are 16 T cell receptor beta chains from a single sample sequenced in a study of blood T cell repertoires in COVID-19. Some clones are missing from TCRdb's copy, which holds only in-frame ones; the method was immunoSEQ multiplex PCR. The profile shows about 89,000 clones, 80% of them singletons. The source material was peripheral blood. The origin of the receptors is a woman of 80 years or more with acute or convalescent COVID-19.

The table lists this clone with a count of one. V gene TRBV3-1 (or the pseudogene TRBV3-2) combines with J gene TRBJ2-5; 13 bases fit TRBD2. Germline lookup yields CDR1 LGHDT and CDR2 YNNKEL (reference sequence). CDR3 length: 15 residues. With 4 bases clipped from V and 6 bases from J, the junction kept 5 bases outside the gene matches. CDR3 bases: TGTGCCAGCAGCCCCGGGACTAGCGGGATACAGACCCAGTACTTC. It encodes CASSPGTSGIQTQYF.

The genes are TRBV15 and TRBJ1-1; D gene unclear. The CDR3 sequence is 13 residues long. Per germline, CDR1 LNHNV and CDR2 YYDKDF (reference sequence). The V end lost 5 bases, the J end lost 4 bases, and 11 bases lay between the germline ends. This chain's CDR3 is CATSPREGTEAFF. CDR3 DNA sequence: TGTGCCACCAGCCCCCGGGAGGGCACTGAAGCTTTCTTT.

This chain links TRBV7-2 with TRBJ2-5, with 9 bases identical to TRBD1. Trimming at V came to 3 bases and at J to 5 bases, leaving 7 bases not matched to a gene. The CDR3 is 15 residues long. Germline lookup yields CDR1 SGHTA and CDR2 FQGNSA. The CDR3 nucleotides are TGTGCCAGCAGCTTCGCCAGGACAGGGGCCGAGACCCAGTACTTC. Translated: CASSFARTGAETQYF.

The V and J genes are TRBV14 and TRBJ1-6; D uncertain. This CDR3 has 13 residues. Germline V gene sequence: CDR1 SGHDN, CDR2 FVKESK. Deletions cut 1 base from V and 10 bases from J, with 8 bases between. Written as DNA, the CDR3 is TGTGCCAGCAGCCAAGGACTCTTCTCACCCCTCCACTTT. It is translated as CASSQGLFSPLHF. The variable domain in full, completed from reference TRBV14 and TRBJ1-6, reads EAGVTQFPSHSVIEKGQTVTLRCDPISGHDNLYWYRRVMGKEIKFLLHFVKESKQDESGMPNNRFLAERTGGTYSTLKVQPAELEDSGVYFCASSQGLFSPLHFGNGTRLTVT.

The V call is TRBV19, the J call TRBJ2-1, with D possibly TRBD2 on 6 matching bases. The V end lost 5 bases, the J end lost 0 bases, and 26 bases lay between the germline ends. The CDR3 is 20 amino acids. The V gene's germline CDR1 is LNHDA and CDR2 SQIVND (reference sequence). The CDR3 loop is CASSPTGWLGGTSSYNEQFF. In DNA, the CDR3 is TGTGCCAGTAGTCCTACTGGTTGGTTGGGCGGGACGAGCTCCTACAATGAGCAGTTCTTC.

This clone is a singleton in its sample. The DNA for the CDR3 is TGCGCCAGCAGTGGATGGGGCGGCACAGATACGCAGTATTTT. Translation: CASSGWGGTDTQYF. The J gene is TRBJ2-3, the V gene TRBV10-2; a weak D match, TRBD1 (5 bases). Germline V gives CDR1 WSHSY, CDR2 SAAADI. The CDR3 totals 14 residues. V was pared by 4 bases and J by 1 base, with 9 bases between.

CDR3 DNA: TGTGCTAGTGGTTTTCTCGGGACAGGGGACAATCAGCCCCAGCATTTT. Protein: CASGFLGTGDNQPQHF. The chain is built from TRBV12-5 and TRBJ1-5, with TRBD1 identical over 10 bases. The germline V gene encodes CDR1 LGHNT and CDR2 FRNRAP. The ends lost 3 bases at V and 3 bases at J; junction bases unmatched: 5. The CDR3 consists of 16 residues.

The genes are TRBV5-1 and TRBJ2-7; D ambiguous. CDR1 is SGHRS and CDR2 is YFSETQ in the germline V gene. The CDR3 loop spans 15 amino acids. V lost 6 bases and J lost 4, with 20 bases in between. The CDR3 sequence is CASTPAYTTGYEQYF. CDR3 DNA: TGCGCCAGCACCCCCGCTTATACGACCGGGTACGAGCAGTACTTC.

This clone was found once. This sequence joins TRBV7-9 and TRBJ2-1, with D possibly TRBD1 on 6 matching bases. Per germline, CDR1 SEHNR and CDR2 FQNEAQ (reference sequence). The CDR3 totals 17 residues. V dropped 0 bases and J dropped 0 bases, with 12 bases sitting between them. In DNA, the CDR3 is TGTGCCAGCAGCTTAGCAAGAGGACAGAGCTCCTACAATGAGCAGTTCTTC. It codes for CASSLARGQSSYNEQFF. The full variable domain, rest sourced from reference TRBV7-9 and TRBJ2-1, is DTGVSQNPRHKITKRGQNVTFRCDPISEHNRLYWYRQTLGQGPEFLTYFQNEAQLEKSRLLSDRFSAERPKGSFSTLEIQRTEQGDSAMYLCASSLARGQSSYNEQFFGPGTRLTVL.

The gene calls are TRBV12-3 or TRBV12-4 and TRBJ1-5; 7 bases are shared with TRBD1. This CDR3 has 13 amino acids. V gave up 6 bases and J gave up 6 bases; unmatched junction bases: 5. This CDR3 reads CASSKTGRQPQHF. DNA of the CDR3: TGTGCCAGCAGCAAGACAGGGCGTCAGCCCCAGCATTTT.

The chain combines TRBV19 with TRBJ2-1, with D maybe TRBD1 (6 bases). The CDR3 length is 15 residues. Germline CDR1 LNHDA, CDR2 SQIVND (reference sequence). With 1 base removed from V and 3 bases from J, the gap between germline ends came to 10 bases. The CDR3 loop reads CASSIGGQIYNEQFF. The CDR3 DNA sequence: TGTGCCAGTAGTATAGGAGGACAGATCTACAATGAGCAGTTCTTC.

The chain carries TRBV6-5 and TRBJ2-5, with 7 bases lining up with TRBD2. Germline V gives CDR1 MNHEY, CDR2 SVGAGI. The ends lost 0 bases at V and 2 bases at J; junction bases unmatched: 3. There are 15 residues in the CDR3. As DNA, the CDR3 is TGTGCCAGCAGTTACTCCGGTAGCGGGCAAGAGACCCAGTACTTC. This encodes CASSYSGSGQETQYF.

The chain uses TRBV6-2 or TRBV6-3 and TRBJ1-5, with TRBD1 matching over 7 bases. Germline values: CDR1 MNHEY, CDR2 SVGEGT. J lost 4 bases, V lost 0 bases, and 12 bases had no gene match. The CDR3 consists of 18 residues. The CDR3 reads CASSYSRDSPTLNQPQHF. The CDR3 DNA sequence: TGTGCCAGCAGTTACTCGAGGGACAGCCCGACCCTTAATCAGCCCCAGCATTTT.

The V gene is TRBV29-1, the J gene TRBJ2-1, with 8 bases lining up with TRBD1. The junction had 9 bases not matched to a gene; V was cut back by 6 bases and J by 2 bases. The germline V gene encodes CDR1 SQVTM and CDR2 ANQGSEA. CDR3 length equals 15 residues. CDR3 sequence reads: CSVRTGSGPYNEQFF. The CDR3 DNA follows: TGCAGCGTCCGGACAGGGTCGGGTCCCTACAATGAGCAGTTCTTC.

The CDR3 is CASSQDHSSQPQDRESPQETQYF. In DNA, the CDR3 is TGTGCCAGCAGCCAAGATCACAGTAGCCAACCACAGGACAGGGAAAGTCCCCAAGAGACCCAGTACTTC. The V and J genes are TRBV3-1 (or the pseudogene TRBV3-2) and TRBJ2-5, with 8 bases aligning to TRBD1. V dropped 0 bases and J dropped 1; count of bases not matched to a gene: 25. Germline CDR1 is LGHDT and CDR2 is YNNKEL (reference sequence). This CDR3 contains 23 residues.

The CDR3 DNA reads as TGTGCCAGCGGGACCCGGGACTTTAATGCCGAGCAGTACTTC. This encodes CASGTRDFNAEQYF. V gene TRBV6-5 combines with J gene TRBJ2-7; possibly TRBD2 for D (6 bases). Deletions cut 8 bases from V and 6 bases from J, with 20 bases between. The CDR3 totals 14 residues. CDR1 and CDR2 (germline): MNHEY, SVGAGI.